This TCR beta chain appears in the sequencing data of a study of blood T cell repertoires in COVID-19 (dated by TCRdb to the early 2020s). General notes on the study: The collaborator samples originated in the United States, Italy and Spain and spanned the acute and convalescent phases of COVID-19. Samples came from the ongoing ImmuneRACE study (first 160 participants) plus 1,254 subjects from 6 global collaborators. The sample metadata nearly always contained a de-identified subject ID, COVID-19 status, age in years and sex. Where HLA class I and class II types were available, the types were taken from metadata supplied by the sample provider, not from assay-based typing. The prospective study material was composed of cDNA or gDNA derived from T cells, B-cell-depleted T cells, or PBMCs. The repertoires were made available in a free public database intended to serve as a resource for research on the immune response to SARS-CoV-2. Deeply sampled blood TCRbeta repertoires from subjects exposed to, actively infected with, or recovered from COVID-19 were included in the dataset.

Comment on this clone: Which antigen it targets is not known. The sample holds no much larger clone one base away, and base qualities are not on file.

The collaborating institutions used their own protocols to collect whole blood in K2EDTA tubes. For TCRbeta analysis, collaborators shipped samples as frozen whole blood, isolated PBMCs, or DNA extracted from either of those sample types. The CDR3 numbers 16 residues from cysteine through phenylalanine. Of the read, only the CDR3 DNA is kept; its 48 bases are in frame from base 1. Based on the germline V gene, the CDR1 and CDR2 sequences are LGHNA and YSLEER. V gives up 0 bases and J gives up 4 bases, and the segment between their germline ends measures 13 bases. TCRbeta CDR3 regions were amplified from genomic DNA by means of the immunoSEQ Assay, a bias-controlled multiplex PCR. The authors' pipeline ran thus. The number of nucleated cells in each sample was estimated from the amplification of reference gene primers within the assay. To quantify the absolute abundance of each unique TCRbeta CDR3 rearrangement, sequence reads were collapsed and filtered. For each sample, productive Simpson clonality was calculated by taking the square root of Simpson's diversity index across productive rearrangements. As stored in TCRdb, this immuneACCESS dataset retains in-frame rearrangements with V and J assigned. A fraction of the clones does not appear; measured against another copy, unresolved V genes explain less than half of the discrepancy, and the remainder lacks a known reason. From that table come the V and J calls and clone size; the DNA was used to work out D and trimming. This sample lists approximately 200,000 clones; about four fifths were detected once. Over 9.5% of the sample comes from the top ten.

General findings and caveats noted by the study authors: Clinical and demographic metadata were provided uncurated, with the amount varying by source and participant.

The chain is assembled from TRBV4-3 and TRBJ1-3; no confident D gene assignment can be made. The sample consisted of peripheral blood. This receptor was taken from a woman of 80 years or more with acute or convalescent COVID-19. The DNA sequence reads TGCGCCAGCAGCCAAGATCGTACGCCTACGGGAAACACCATATATTTT. This encodes CASSQDRTPTGNTIYF.